The text below deals with one T cell receptor beta chain. The CDR3 consists of 13 residues. V was pared by 5 bases and J by 3 bases, with 10 bases between. Germline V lookup: CDR1 SEHNR, CDR2 FQNEAQ (reference sequence). This entry belongs to a study of blood T cell repertoires in COVID-19. Data came from immunoSEQ multiplex PCR; TCRdb stores just in-frame clones and leaves some out. The sample yields roughly 260,000 clones, around nine tenths seen once. This clonotype was sampled from a woman under 30 who had recovered from COVID-19. The chain joins TRBV7-9 to TRBJ1-2; D call uncertain. The material sequenced was PBMCs or T cells enriched from blood (not recorded which). CDR3 DNA: TGTGCCAGCAGCCCGGAGGGCTACTATGGCTACACCTTC. This sequence encodes CASSPEGYYGYTF.